The 9 T cell receptor beta chains reported below all come from one sample, sequenced in a study of cytomegalovirus exposure and HLA in healthy donors (dated by TCRdb to about 2017). Library preparation was by the immunoSEQ multiplex PCR assay. In its TCRdb copy, this immuneACCESS table keeps in-frame sequences only and misses some clones. Where compared with another copy, unresolved V genes explain less than half of these, and the others have no known cause. The sample profile shows around 150,000 clones; 91% of them were found once. Approximately 0.7% of the sample goes to the ten largest clones. The sample taken for sequencing was PBMCs. The receptor set was obtained from a man aged 18 to 30 in good health and CMV-seronegative.

The chain joins TRBV5-5 to TRBJ2-1; D uncertain. V lost 4 bases to trimming and J lost 0 bases, with 11 bases between them. Germline CDR1 is SGHKS and CDR2 is YYEKEE (reference sequence). The CDR3 contains 15 residues. CDR3 coding DNA: TGTGCCAGCAGCGCCCGAGAGAGCTCCTACAATGAGCAGTTCTTC. It codes for CASSARESSYNEQFF.

The chain joins TRBV7-9 to TRBJ2-5, with TRBD2 matching over 13 bases. Germline V gives CDR1 SEHNR, CDR2 FQNEAQ (reference sequence). The CDR3 covers 17 residues. J was trimmed by 6 bases and V by 5 bases; bases with no gene match: 12. The CDR3 nucleotides are TGTGCCAGCAGCGGGACTAGCGGGGTACTTTTCGCTAAGACCCAGTACTTC. Protein sequence: CASSGTSGVLFAKTQYF.

The chain employs TRBV6-6 and TRBJ1-2; D may be TRBD1 (5 bases). This CDR3 has 15 amino acids. Trimming left V 0 bases short and J 4 bases short, with 12 bases between. Germline lookup yields CDR1 MNHNY and CDR2 SVGAGI (reference sequence). The CDR3 region is CASSYSAGGSYGYTF. CDR3 bases: TGTGCCAGCAGTTACTCGGCGGGGGGAAGCTATGGCTACACCTTC.

The genes are TRBV6-1 and TRBJ1-5; maybe TRBD1 (6 bases). V was pared by 6 bases and J by 1 base, with 10 bases between. Germline assignment: CDR1 MNHNS and CDR2 SASEGT. The CDR3 loop spans 14 amino acids. In DNA, the CDR3 is TGTGCCAGCAGCGCAGGGACAAGCAATCAGCCCCAGCATTTT. This gives the protein CASSAGTSNQPQHF.

The chain is built from TRBV29-1 and TRBJ1-1, with 7 bases that match TRBD1. The CDR3 consists of 14 residues. The V gene's germline CDR1 is SQVTM and CDR2 ANQGSEA. V shed 6 bases, J shed 3 bases, and the junction held 10 bases outside the gene matches. CDR3: CSVVRQGADTEAFF. CDR3 coding DNA: TGCAGCGTCGTAAGACAGGGCGCGGACACTGAAGCTTTCTTT.

This clone was detected only a few times. V gene TRBV5-5 combines with J gene TRBJ1-2, with TRBD1 matching 8 bases. Trimming took 3 bases from V and 4 from J; bases not matched to a gene: 8. This CDR3 region has 15 residues. The germline V gene has CDR1 SGHKS and CDR2 YYEKEE (reference sequence). The CDR3 DNA reads as TGTGCCAGCAGCTCAATAACCGGGACAGGCTATGGCTACACCTTC. This sequence encodes CASSSITGTGYGYTF.

The CDR3 loop is CAWSAVGGADEQYF. The CDR3 nucleotides are TGTGCCTGGAGTGCAGTAGGCGGGGCCGACGAGCAGTACTTC. The rearrangement uses TRBV30 and TRBJ2-7; possibly TRBD2 for D (6 bases). V was cut by 1 base and J by 5 bases, with 15 bases left in between. CDR1 GTSNPN and CDR2 SVGIG come from the germline V gene (reference sequence). The CDR3 runs 14 residues.

The V call is TRBV6-1, the J call TRBJ2-7; D uncertain. Germline V lookup: CDR1 MNHNS, CDR2 SASEGT. The CDR3 is made up of 13 amino acids. Trimming shortened V by 0 bases and J by 4 bases, and 7 bases separated the two germline ends. CDR3 in DNA: TGTGCCAGCAGTGAAGCCGGAGAATACGAGCAGTACTTC. It is translated as CASSEAGEYEQYF.

The CDR3, as DNA: TGTGCTGAGCAGCCCCAGCATTTT. Its protein product is CAEQPQHF. V and J are TRBV7-8 and TRBJ1-5, with D unresolved. The V gene's germline CDR1 is SGHVS and CDR2 FQNEAQ. The CDR3 is 8 residues long.